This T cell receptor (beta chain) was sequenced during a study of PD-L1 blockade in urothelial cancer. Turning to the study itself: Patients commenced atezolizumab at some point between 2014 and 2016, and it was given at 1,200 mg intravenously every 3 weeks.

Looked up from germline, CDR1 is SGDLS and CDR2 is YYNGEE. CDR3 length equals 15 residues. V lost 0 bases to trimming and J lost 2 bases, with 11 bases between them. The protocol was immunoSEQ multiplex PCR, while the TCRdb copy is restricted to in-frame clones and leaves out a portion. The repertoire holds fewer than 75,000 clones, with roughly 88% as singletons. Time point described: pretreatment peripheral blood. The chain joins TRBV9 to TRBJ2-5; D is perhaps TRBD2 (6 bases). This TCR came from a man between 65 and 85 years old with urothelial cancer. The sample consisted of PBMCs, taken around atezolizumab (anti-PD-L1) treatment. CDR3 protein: CASSVAAGTQETQYF. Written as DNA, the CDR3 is TGTGCCAGCAGCGTAGCGGCAGGGACTCAAGAGACCCAGTACTTC.